This TCR beta chain was documented in a study of cytomegalovirus exposure and HLA in healthy donors (dated by TCRdb to about 2017). Notes on the research overall: In an earlier analysis of 587 of the donors, 276 Gb of sequence data and some 120 million unique TCR beta sequences from 180 million or so T cells were reported. About 300 gigabases of sequencing data and 70 million to 95 million unique TCR sequences made up an early release that covered about 640 HLA-typed donors. Of the 300 to 500 genotyped donors, 70% to 90% were placed in the genetic ancestry cluster associated with self-reported Caucasian donors. The study aimed to test whether cataloging public T cell receptors could reveal signatures of past pathogen exposure. The T cell repertoires of 670 or so subjects were profiled by immunosequencing and related to cytomegalovirus serostatus. Along with the approximately 700-subject first cohort, a separate validation cohort of approximately 110 different subjects was used. High-throughput TCR immunosequencing, statistical association of individual TCRs with disease status, and machine learning were combined to predict cytomegalovirus infection status. To study patterns of TCR occurrence, a later analysis re-analyzed previously published TCR beta repertoires from more than 550 donors and added high-resolution HLA genotyping. Rather than drawing on any new phenotypic data, the later analysis identified candidate immune exposures from TCR beta sequences and the way those sequences occurred across donors. In an earlier analysis of a few hundred of the donors, high-throughput TCR beta sequencing was used to judge whether each TCR beta V gene segment behaved as functional or pseudogenic. Donor age, sex, ethnicity and CMV serostatus were collected together with the repertoire data. A later genetic analysis took genome-wide SNP genotypes for about three fifths of the roughly 670 donors and used that subset as a discovery cohort. All discovery cohort repertoires had been generated on a single sequencing platform. Class I and class II HLA loci were covered by the typing at four-digit resolution. Typing coverage varied by locus: about 620-640 donors for A, B, C, DRB1 and DQB1; more than 500 for DQA1; about 600 for DPA1; roughly 470 for DPB1. Four or five DR-DQ haplotypes were handled as single units for association and clustering because linkage in the cohort was strong. Across approximately 400 genotyped donors of the cohort, an average of roughly 200,000 unique TCR beta nucleotide sequences per donor were sequenced, and 15% to 20% of those sequences were non-productive.

Note on this clone: Its antigen is still unknown. Qualities for individual bases were not recorded, and no much larger clone is one base off.

The cohort comprised hundreds of healthy bone marrow donors. At the time of sampling, all cohort members were nominally healthy, though unrecorded immune exposures were likely present. The donor was CMV seronegative and belonged to the group of 352 seronegative cohort members. Every donor gave a peripheral blood sample, and the peripheral blood mononuclear cells from that sample were used for TCR beta sequencing. Genomic DNA extraction from the blood cell samples was performed with the Qiagen DNeasy Blood Extraction Kit. Results the study describes overall, beyond this receptor: Because HLA typing was unavailable for some donors at each locus, only the typed subset was used in association tests. The study listed approximately 150 TCR beta chains as associated with cytomegalovirus. A later analysis found that most CMV-associated TCR beta chains appeared HLA-restricted, with HLA associations seemingly driven largely by CMV exposure. It was suggested by the authors that the approach could potentially be generalized to other disease states and immunological phenotypes. Linkage disequilibrium might explain the correlated functional status among segregating V segments, but an unknown experimental factor could not be ruled out. Cytomegalovirus status was reported to be diagnosed by the classifier with high specificity and sensitivity in both the original and validation cohorts. When HLA alleles, especially DR and DQ, strongly co-occurred, attributing TCR associations to individual alleles was difficult. Compared with equally common non-associated chains, HLA-associated TCR beta chains in a later analysis were more clonally expanded and had lower generation probabilities. The cohort was sequenced for TCR beta chains only, and without alpha or paired-chain data the features that could be detected were limited. A few of the identified cytomegalovirus-associated TCR beta chains were confirmed in vitro to be specific for cytomegalovirus antigens. Some IMGT-functional V segments, including TRBV6-2 and TRBV6-3, could not be distinguished by the 87-base-pair reads and were therefore excluded. A cluster of highly shared sequence variants was judged likely to be a technical artifact of the sequencing pipeline. The only immune exposure information available for the cohort was CMV serostatus. A further reported finding was that TCR beta sequences accurately predicted the HLA-A and HLA-B alleles for most subjects in the first cohort. Most TCR sequences were observed very rarely across donors, whereas some public TCRs were present in many individuals. A later analysis associated roughly 17,000 TCR beta sequences with specific HLA alleles at a false discovery rate of 0.05. Sequencing depth was assumed to be roughly uniform across donors in the presence/absence analyses, though that assumption may not hold. An earlier analysis of 450 to 750 of the donors showed that most TCR beta V segments appeared in productive rearrangements either about 90% or about 30% of the time, which broadly matched IMGT annotations. In a later genetic analysis, fewer N-insertions in productive TCRs were reported among donors in an Asian-associated ancestry cluster than the approximately 670-donor mean. V-gene and J-gene trimming of TCR beta chains was associated with a missense DCLRE1C variant in a later genetic analysis, and the association was replicated in an independent cohort. Because counts were too low, roughly 17 rarely observed V segments, including chromosome 9 orphons, were left out of the earlier analysis of 587 of the donors. Several of the top co-occurrence clusters appeared to be linked to parvovirus B19, influenza, CMV and Epstein-Barr virus, according to a later analysis. In a later analysis, the rate of TCR association differed among HLA loci, with DRB1 alleles having the most associated TCRs and HLA-C alleles having the fewest.

CDR1 is given as SGDLS and CDR2 as YYNGEE, both from the germline V gene. V and J are truncated by 4 bases and 2 bases respectively, leaving an intervening sequence of 16 bases. From the cysteine up to the phenylalanine, the CDR3 has a length of 15 residues. The entry retains the CDR3 DNA only, 45 bases that are in frame from base 1. Libraries were made using the immunoSEQ multiplex PCR assay. The multiplex PCR relied on a mix of 60 forward primers for TCR Vbeta segments and 13 reverse primers for TCR Jbeta segments. The CDR3 region of rearranged TCR beta genes was amplified from genomic DNA with a multiplex PCR assay. The amplified TCR beta libraries were sequenced on the Illumina HiSeq System as 87-base-pair reads. The study's own analysis went as follows. In a later analysis, tens of millions of unique TCR beta chains were counted across the approximately 640 repertoires, and roughly 10 million of these chains were shared by at least two donors. To remove PCR and sequencing errors, raw reads were error-corrected and collapsed into unique sequences using a nearest-neighbor algorithm that merged closely related sequences. CDR3 sequences were aligned to IMGT reference sequences to assign V, D and J gene segments. For a sequence to be retained, a match of at least six nucleotides to both a V gene segment and a J gene segment was required. Rearrangements were called productive when the CDR3 lacked stop codons and stayed in frame with V and J; all others were non-productive. Following IMGT convention, CDR3 was defined as the stretch from the second conserved V-encoded cysteine to the conserved J-encoded phenylalanine. The earlier analysis of roughly 590 of the donors excluded sequences that lacked an unambiguous match to a single V gene segment. An earlier analysis of 587 of the donors classified V segments as functional when productive rearrangements were above 56.7% and as segregating when the standard deviation between donors was above 5%. To diagnose cytomegalovirus status from the catalog of TCR beta chain sequences, a statistical classification framework was built. In a later analysis, V and J genes were assigned by comparing TCR nucleotide sequences against IMGT/GENE-DB human TR gene sequences. The TCRdist pipeline was used in a later analysis to assign CDR3 sequences and most-parsimonious VDJ recombination scenarios. A later analysis defined each TCR beta chain by its CDR3 amino acid sequence plus V-gene family, and excluded reads lacking a unique V-gene family. In a later analysis, around 600 highly shared, low-generation-probability nucleotide sequences were removed to address suspected cross-contamination and a sequencing artifact. In a later analysis, a clonal expansion index for each public chain was calculated from normalized within-repertoire ranks of inferred template counts. In a later analysis, generation probabilities were computed using a VDJ recombination model fitted to out-of-frame rearrangements, and the results were checked against IGoR. In a later analysis, hypergeometric tests were used to score TCR-TCR, TCR-HLA and TCR-CMV co-occurrence, with a repertoire-size bias correction applied to TCR pairs. In a later analysis, false discovery rates were estimated by permuting HLA or CMV assignments 20 times. In a later analysis, co-occurring TCRs were grouped using DBSCAN, and TCRdist sequence similarity was added for clustering within HLA-allele-positive subsets. Repertoires with fewer than 30,000 or more than 120,000 public chains were left out of co-occurrence clustering, as were a handful of repertoires with anomalous nucleotide sharing. The table comes from immuneACCESS by way of TCRdb, which keeps in-frame sequences with V and J called. Part of the clones is missing from these tables; in studies checked, under half for an unresolved V gene and the rest for unknown reasons. V and J calls and clone size are those listed in that table; D and trimming were worked out from the DNA. The sample table contains roughly 180,000 clones; only one count was recorded for approximately 77% of them. The ten largest clones take up approximately 1.5% of the sample.

The sequence links TRBV9 to TRBJ2-7, and TRBD2 may be the D gene, going by 5 matching bases. The receptor's source is a male donor in good health and CMV-seronegative. Sequenced material: PBMCs. The nucleotides read TGTGCCAGCAGCCCCACCGGGAACCCCACCTACGAGCAGTACTTC. Its translation reads: CASSPTGNPTYEQYF.